Sequencing of this T cell receptor beta chain was carried out in a study of shared clonotypes between healthy human individuals (dated by TCRdb to the early 2020s). Background on the whole study: A few men and a couple of women, aged 18 to 49 years, made up the cohort. Different laboratories and diverse techniques were used to prepare libraries and sequence TCR repertoires, to increase sequencing depth and limit assay-specific biases. For each donor, three plates each were used for CD4 naive and CD4 memory, two plates were used for CD8 naive, and one plate was used for CD8 memory. Blood TCR repertoires of five healthy adults were deeply sequenced to estimate repertoire size and the extent of clonotype sharing between individuals. Between about 0.8 and 8.9 billion PBMCs per donor were obtained by leukapheresis. The research as a whole found: Rarefaction of sorted-subset datasets indicated incomplete sequencing despite the large sequencing depth. Higher generation probabilities were observed for clonotypes shared by all four sorted-subset donors than for non-shared clonotypes. Across a handful of donors, roughly 5.1% of naive CD4, roughly 3.5% of naive CD8, 2.3% of memory CD4, and 0.3% to 0.45% of memory CD8 clonotypes were shared. Because the study included a small number of donors, the genetic and exposure-history diversity represented was limited. Pairwise subsampling indicated that sequencing depth was expected to affect the degree of clonotype sharing among donors. Sampling was limited to blood, and TCR repertoires in tissue likely differ from TCR repertoires in blood. Estimated clonotype richness was generally larger for naive than for memory subsets.

Donors were healthy HIV-negative adults with no recently reported acute infections or vaccinations. Only Caucasian adults living in Nashville, Tennessee, USA were represented among the donors. CD4+ T cells were enriched by magnetic negative selection; naive cells were then positively selected on CD45RA, and the negative fraction formed the memory subset. Blood was obtained by leukapheresis, after which PBMCs were separated by Ficoll-Histopaque density gradient centrifugation and cryopreserved in liquid nitrogen vapor phase. Analytical flow cytometry was used to check the purity and quantity of each magnetically sorted T cell population. Genomic DNA was isolated from every sorted fraction and measured by UV absorbance on a Nanodrop 2000c. Using the deep immunoSEQ assay, TCR CDR3 regions were amplified from genomic DNA by multiplex PCR. For each cell subset, the extracted genomic DNA was distributed evenly across all wells of several immunoSEQ 96-well plates, and each plate served as one replicate. For sorted subsets, each replicate PCR was loaded with 150 to 250 ng genomic DNA, equivalent to some 31,000 T cell genomes. The purified libraries were quantified using a Qubit 3.0 fluorometer, sized with a Bioanalyzer 2100, and then quantified again using the KAPA Library Quantification kit. Every immunoSEQ 96-well plate was sequenced on a dedicated single-read 150-cycle Illumina NextSeq 550 flow cell. On the study's bioinformatics: Because the immunoSEQ output held only junctional sequences and lacked quality scores, the filtering could not match the filtering applied to full-length reads. To assign V/J genes and CDR3, sequences were annotated against IMGT germline references using PyIR, a Python wrapper for IgBLAST v1.9. Any read was removed if the V/J assignment was weak (E-value above 1e-6), the CDR3 was missing, or the read contained stop codons, out-of-frame junctions, or ambiguous translated residues. V3J clonotypes were defined as sequences sharing the same inferred V gene, J gene, and CDR3 amino acid sequence. Percentage overlap between repertoires was computed as shared unique clonotypes divided by the size of the smaller repertoire. Three approaches were used to assess repertoire richness: RTK rarefaction, the Chao1 estimator, and Recon v2.1 estimates of unobserved clonotypes. Generation probabilities for all TCRbeta clonotypes obtained by the gDNA method from a handful of donors were computed using OLGA. Not all clones reach the TCRdb copy of this immuneACCESS table, which keeps in-frame sequences only. Checked studies attribute under half of the gap to unresolved V genes and leave the rest unexplained. That table furnishes V, J and clone size, whereas the DNA furnished D and trimming. This sample holds under 600,000 clones; 95% to 97% were observed only once. The ten largest make up 0.055% to 0.075% of the sample.

This clone appeared once. The specificity of this receptor is unknown. Qualities for individual bases were not recorded, and no much larger clone is one base off. Source material: naive CD4+ T cells sorted from blood. This specimen's cell subset or site label, interpreted: CD45RA+ positively selected. This TCR came from a woman aged 25 to 39 in good health.

The DNA sequence is TGTGCCAGCAATCGAGACAGGGACGAGCAGTACTTC. Its protein is CASNRDRDEQYF. The chain couples TRBV6-1 to TRBJ2-7, with 7 central nucleotides matching TRBD1. V lost 7 bases and J lost 5 bases, and the count of bases not matched to a germline gene is 5. CDR1 and CDR2, per the germline V gene, are MNHNS and SASEGT. Reading from cysteine to phenylalanine, the CDR3 counts 12 amino acids. Only CDR3 DNA remains: 36 bases, in frame from the first base.